The 32 T cell receptor beta chains below were found in one sample sequenced in a study of blood T cell repertoires in COVID-19. Sequencing was performed with immunoSEQ multiplex PCR; in TCRdb, only in-frame clones are kept and a portion is missing. The sample lists fewer than 200,000 clones; approximately 84% were seen once. Specimen: peripheral blood. These receptors all stem from a woman aged 45 to 65 with COVID-19, enrolled during active disease.

The chain links TRBV6-5 to TRBJ1-5; no clear D. Germline V lookup: CDR1 MNHEY, CDR2 SVGAGI. V lost 7 bases to trimming and J lost 0 bases, with 13 bases between them. The CDR3 length is 15 residues. CDR3 loop: CASIQEFYSNQPQHF. The CDR3 DNA is TGTGCCAGCATTCAGGAATTCTATAGCAATCAGCCCCAGCATTTT.

This clone was picked up one time. The chain joins TRBV27 to TRBJ2-4; the match to TRBD2 covers 8 bases. V was pared by 7 bases and J by 3 bases, with 5 bases of the junction left unmatched. CDR1 is MNHEY, CDR2 SMNVEV, per germline (reference sequence). The CDR3 loop spans 14 amino acids. CDR3 in amino acids: CASILREGKNIQYF. As DNA, the CDR3 is TGTGCCAGCATCCTCCGGGAGGGCAAAAACATTCAGTACTTC.

The rearrangement joins TRBV7-9 to TRBJ2-3, with D tentatively TRBD1 (6 bases). CDR1 and CDR2 (germline): SEHNR, FQNEAQ (reference sequence). The CDR3 runs 12 residues. Trimming stripped 5 bases from V and 5 bases from J, with 8 bases between. The CDR3 nucleotides read TGTGCCAGCAGCCCACAGGGAGATACGCAGTATTTT. This sequence encodes CASSPQGDTQYF.

The V and J genes are TRBV10-3 and TRBJ1-2; D call uncertain. This CDR3 is 13 amino acids long. V was cut by 2 bases and J by 5 bases, with 9 bases left in between. Germline assignment: CDR1 ENHRY and CDR2 SYGVKD. CDR3 amino acids: CAISENSPYGYTF. The DNA of the CDR3 is TGTGCCATCAGTGAGAACAGCCCTTATGGCTACACCTTC.

The chain recombines TRBV5-1 with TRBJ2-3; 10 bases align to TRBD1. J gave up 6 bases and V 9 bases, and 13 bases lay outside the gene matches. The CDR3 extends over 15 amino acids. The germline gives CDR1 SGHRS, CDR2 YFSETQ. CDR3 residues: CATNRDRGVIDTQYF. CDR3 sequence (DNA): TGCGCCACCAACCGGGACAGGGGTGTCATCGATACGCAGTATTTT.

The chain joins TRBV2 to TRBJ2-3, with 7 bases that match TRBD2. The CDR3 is made up of 16 amino acids. V was clipped by 6 bases and J by 2 bases; unmatched bases: 11. CDR1 and CDR2 from the germline V gene are SNHLY and FYNNEI. Here the CDR3 reads CASSGPGTTHTDTQYF. The CDR3 bases are TGTGCCAGCAGCGGCCCCGGGACTACCCACACAGATACGCAGTATTTT. Drawing the rest from reference TRBV2 and TRBJ2-3, the complete variable domain is EPEVTQTPSHQVTQMGQEVILRCVPISNHLYFYWYRQILGQKVEFLVSFYNNEISEKSEIFDDQFSVERPDGSNFTLKIRSTKLEDSAMYFCASSGPGTTHTDTQYFGPGTRLTVL.

V and J are TRBV6-1 and TRBJ2-1, with 13 bases matching TRBD2. In germline, CDR1 is MNHNS, CDR2 SASEGT. The CDR3 loop spans 17 amino acids. The J segment lost 4 bases and the V segment lost 3 bases, leaving 6 bases of the junction unmatched. CDR3 sequence (DNA): TGTGCCAGCAGTGATTTACTAGCGGGGGGGCTTTACAATGAGCAGTTCTTC. This gives the protein CASSDLLAGGLYNEQFF.

V usage is TRBV6-5 and J usage is TRBJ2-7; D unclear. The germline gives CDR1 MNHEY, CDR2 SVGAGI. V was cut by 6 bases and J by 7 bases, with 10 bases left in between. The CDR3 has 11 amino acids. The CDR3 DNA is TGTGCCAGCAGCCGCAACTTGGAGCAGTACTTC. This sequence encodes CASSRNLEQYF.

This chain connects TRBV3-1 (or the pseudogene TRBV3-2) to TRBJ2-1; D is perhaps TRBD1 (6 bases). This CDR3 has 13 amino acids. Germline V gene data show CDR1 as LGHDT and CDR2 as YNNKEL (reference sequence). V dropped 2 bases and J dropped 10 bases, with 12 bases sitting between them. The CDR3, as DNA: TGTGCCAGCAGCCAACAGGGGAGAGGGGAGCAGTTCTTC. Translated, it gives CASSQQGRGEQFF.

V gene TRBV30 combines with J gene TRBJ2-2; TRBD1 matches 7 bases. Per the germline V gene, CDR1 is GTSNPN and CDR2 is SVGIG (reference sequence). The length of the CDR3 is 15 residues. Trimming cost V 3 bases and J 4 bases; bases outside gene matches: 8. The CDR3 DNA sequence: TGTGCCTGGAGAGGTCGACAGGGCGGCACCGGGGAGCTGTTTTTT. The encoded protein is CAWRGRQGGTGELFF.

The chain employs TRBV27 and TRBJ2-2; TRBD1 is a possible D gene (6 bases). Looked up from germline, CDR1 is MNHEY and CDR2 is SMNVEV (reference sequence). CDR3 size: 13 residues. V lost 10 bases, J lost 3 bases, and 12 bases lay in between. DNA of the CDR3: TGTGCCACCTCCGGACAGTACACCGGGGAGCTGTTTTTT. The encoded protein is CATSGQYTGELFF.

This clone was counted only a few times. The chain is built from TRBV7-9 and TRBJ1-2, with a weak D call TRBD1 (5 bases). The germline CDR1 and CDR2 sequences are SEHNR and FQNEAQ (reference sequence). This CDR3 contains 16 residues. Trimming shortened V by 3 bases and J by 2 bases, and 16 bases separated the two germline ends. The CDR3 reads CASSFPPGRGNYGYTF. The CDR3 DNA follows: TGTGCCAGCAGCTTCCCCCCCGGGAGGGGAAACTATGGCTACACCTTC.

This sequence joins TRBV5-8 and TRBJ2-4, with a tentative D call TRBD2 (5 bases). CDR3 length equals 15 residues. Per germline, CDR1 SGHTS and CDR2 YDEGEE. V was trimmed by 4 bases and J by 1 base, leaving 12 bases between them. CDR3 amino acids: CASSAGLYAKNIQYF. The DNA for the CDR3 is TGTGCCAGCAGCGCTGGACTCTACGCCAAAAACATTCAGTACTTC.

This sequence joins TRBV11-2 and TRBJ2-7; D gene unclear. CDR1 and CDR2 from the germline V gene are SGHAT and FQNNGV. This CDR3 has 14 residues. V gave up 3 bases and J gave up 0 bases, with 9 bases separating them. CDR3: CASSFFQFSYEQYF. CDR3 bases: TGTGCCAGCAGCTTTTTTCAGTTCTCCTACGAGCAGTACTTC.

The chain is built from TRBV7-8 and TRBJ1-1; no clear D gene. CDR1 and CDR2 from the germline V gene are SGHVS and FQNEAQ. CDR3 size: 12 residues. Trimming removed 5 bases at V and 3 bases at J, with 7 bases between. CDR3 DNA: TGTGCCAGCAGCCCCCAGTACACTGAAGCTTTCTTT. Protein: CASSPQYTEAFF.

The table lists this clone with a few counts. The V gene is TRBV25-1, the J gene TRBJ1-2; 9 bases fit TRBD1. Losses at the gene ends were 6 bases for V and 6 bases for J; bases not matched to a gene: 2. This CDR3 has 12 residues. Looked up from germline, CDR1 is MGHDK and CDR2 is SYGVNS. The CDR3 sequence is CASRDRGDGYTF. CDR3 sequence (DNA): TGTGCCAGCAGAGACAGGGGGGATGGCTACACCTTC.

This clone has a single count. The V call is TRBV7-6, the J call TRBJ2-5; the match to TRBD2 covers 11 bases. Germline-derived CDR1 and CDR2 are SGHVS and FNYEAQ. V dropped 6 bases and J dropped 4; count of bases not matched to a gene: 4. The CDR3 sequence is 14 residues long. The CDR3 coding sequence is TGTGCCAGCAGACTTACTAGCGGGGGAGAGACCCAGTACTTC. Its protein is CASRLTSGGETQYF.

CDR3 DNA: TGTGCCAGCAGTAGCGGGGGAAAGACAGATACGCAGTATTTT. Amino acid sequence: CASSSGGKTDTQYF. The chain uses TRBV28 and TRBJ2-3; 8 bases map to TRBD2. V shed 5 bases, J shed 3 bases, and the junction held 4 bases outside the gene matches. The germline V gene encodes CDR1 MDHEN and CDR2 SYDVKM. This CDR3 is built from 14 residues.

The V call is TRBV7-9, the J call TRBJ1-1; D is unresolved. V lost 1 base and J lost 0, with 9 bases in between. The CDR3 spans 15 residues. The germline gives CDR1 SEHNR, CDR2 FQNEAQ (reference sequence). The CDR3 nucleotides read TGTGCCAGCAGCTTAGAAGTAGTAATGAACACTGAAGCTTTCTTT. This gives the protein CASSLEVVMNTEAFF.

This clone appeared once. The J gene is TRBJ2-3, the V gene TRBV30, with a possible D match to TRBD2 (5 bases). The CDR3 length is 14 residues. CDR1 is GTSNPN, CDR2 SVGIG, per germline (reference sequence). Trimming removed 5 bases from V and 6 bases from J, with 18 bases in between. The chain's CDR3 is CAWEPGTNPDTQYF. CDR3 coding DNA: TGTGCCTGGGAACCGGGAACGAACCCCGATACGCAGTATTTT.

This clone was seen a handful of times. The same CDR3 can be traced to other DNA sequences in this sample. The chain combines TRBV2 with TRBJ2-5; 11 positions agree with TRBD2. The CDR3 loop spans 12 amino acids. V was clipped by 8 bases and J by 5 bases; unmatched bases: 1. The germline CDR1 and CDR2 sequences are SNHLY and FYNNEI. CDR3 in amino acids: CASRTSGETQYF. CDR3 coding DNA: TGTGCCAGCCGGACTAGCGGGGAGACCCAGTACTTC.

This sequence joins TRBV27 and TRBJ1-2, with 8 bases matching TRBD1. Germline-derived CDR1 and CDR2 are MNHEY and SMNVEV (reference sequence). CDR3 length: 16 amino acids. V dropped 5 bases and J dropped 3; count of bases not matched to a gene: 11. In DNA, the CDR3 is TGTGCCAGCAGTAAGATTAAGGACAGGGTAGACTATGGCTACACCTTC. Its translation: CASSKIKDRVDYGYTF.

V and J are TRBV6-5 and TRBJ1-4; 7 nucleotides align to TRBD1. The CDR3 length is 14 residues. V trimming: 3 bases; J trimming: 10 bases; junction bases outside the gene matches: 8. Germline V gene data show CDR1 as MNHEY and CDR2 as SVGAGI. The CDR3 loop is CASSYKDRLGKLFF. The CDR3 nucleotides read TGTGCCAGCAGTTATAAGGACAGGCTGGGAAAACTGTTTTTT.

J is TRBJ1-6 and V is TRBV2; the D gene is possibly TRBD1 (5 bases). V shed 5 bases and J shed 4 bases, with 15 bases lying between them. CDR1 is SNHLY, CDR2 FYNNEI, per germline. The CDR3 has 16 amino acids. CDR3 sequence: CASSLGGTGYNSPLHF. As DNA, the CDR3 is TGTGCCAGCAGTCTGGGGGGGACGGGGTATAATTCACCCCTCCACTTT.

A few counts support this clone. The V call is TRBV19, the J call TRBJ2-1; TRBD2 aligns across 12 bases. The ends lost 0 bases at V and 6 bases at J; junction bases unmatched: 3. Germline lookup yields CDR1 LNHDA and CDR2 SQIVND (reference sequence). The CDR3 covers 16 residues. Written as DNA, the CDR3 is TGTGCCAGTAGTATAGATCCTAGCGGGGGGGCCAATGAGCAGTTCTTC. Protein: CASSIDPSGGANEQFF.

In DNA form, the CDR3 reads TGTGCCAGCAGTTTTAGTGGGGCCGATACGCAGTATTTT. Encoded protein: CASSFSGADTQYF. This chain joins TRBV12-3 or TRBV12-4 and TRBJ2-3, with D perhaps matching TRBD1 (5 bases). V was shortened by 3 bases and J by 6 bases, with 10 bases between the two germline ends. This CDR3 has 13 amino acids.

This chain joins TRBV5-4 and TRBJ2-7, with D possibly TRBD2 on 7 matching bases. Deletions cut 3 bases from V and 7 bases from J, with 20 bases between. The CDR3 spans 15 residues. Germline CDR1 SGHNT, CDR2 YYREEE (reference sequence). CDR3 sequence: CASSSTKRGGGEQYF. As DNA, the CDR3 is TGTGCCAGCAGCTCAACCAAGAGGGGGGGAGGAGAGCAGTACTTC. Variable domain in full (rest from reference TRBV5-4 and TRBJ2-7): ETGVTQSPTHLIKTRGQQVTLRCSSQSGHNTVSWYQQALGQGPQFIFQYYREEENGRGNFPPRFSGLQFPNYSSELNVNALELDDSALYLCASSSTKRGGGEQYFGPGTRLTVT.

The chain links TRBV18 to TRBJ1-1, with 7 bases matching TRBD1. The length of the CDR3 is 14 residues. Germline-derived CDR1 and CDR2 are KGHSH and LQKENI. The V segment lost 0 bases and the J segment 4 bases; nucleotides outside the gene matches: 2. CDR3 nucleotide sequence: TGTGCCAGCTCACCACCGACAGGGAGCACTGAAGCTTTCTTT. This translates into CASSPPTGSTEAFF.

The chain employs TRBV4-2 and TRBJ1-2, with 8 bases that match TRBD1. Germline trimming cut 6 bases from V and 7 bases from J; bases unmatched to any gene: 10. This CDR3 has 14 residues. CDR1 and CDR2 (germline): LGHNA, YNFKEQ. The CDR3 is CASRLSSTGVGYTF. The CDR3, as DNA: TGTGCCAGCAGACTATCCTCGACAGGGGTTGGCTACACCTTC.

This sequence joins TRBV18 and TRBJ2-3, with 15 bases aligning to TRBD2. CDR1 is KGHSH, CDR2 LQKENI, per germline. Germline trimming cut 6 bases from V and 11 bases from J; bases unmatched to any gene: 6. The CDR3 totals 14 residues. The CDR3 DNA sequence: TGTGCCAGCTCCCCGGGACTAGCGGGGGGTCAGCAGTATTTT. Amino acid sequence: CASSPGLAGGQQYF.

A few counts support this clone. This chain connects TRBV2 to TRBJ1-1; a possible D gene is TRBD1 (6 bases). In germline, CDR1 is SNHLY, CDR2 FYNNEI. This CDR3 region has 12 residues. Trimming removed 5 bases at V and 7 bases at J, with 11 bases between. CDR3 in DNA: TGTGCCAGCAGTCTGGGACAAAATGAAGCTTTCTTT. Its protein is CASSLGQNEAFF.

The chain combines TRBV20-1 with TRBJ1-2; D remains unclear. The CDR3 is 11 amino acids. V shed 6 bases and J shed 2 bases, with 7 bases lying between them. Looked up from germline, CDR1 is DFQATT and CDR2 is SNEGSKA (reference sequence). Here the CDR3 DNA reads TGCAGTGCCCCCGGGAACTATGGCTACACCTTC. Translating it yields CSAPGNYGYTF.